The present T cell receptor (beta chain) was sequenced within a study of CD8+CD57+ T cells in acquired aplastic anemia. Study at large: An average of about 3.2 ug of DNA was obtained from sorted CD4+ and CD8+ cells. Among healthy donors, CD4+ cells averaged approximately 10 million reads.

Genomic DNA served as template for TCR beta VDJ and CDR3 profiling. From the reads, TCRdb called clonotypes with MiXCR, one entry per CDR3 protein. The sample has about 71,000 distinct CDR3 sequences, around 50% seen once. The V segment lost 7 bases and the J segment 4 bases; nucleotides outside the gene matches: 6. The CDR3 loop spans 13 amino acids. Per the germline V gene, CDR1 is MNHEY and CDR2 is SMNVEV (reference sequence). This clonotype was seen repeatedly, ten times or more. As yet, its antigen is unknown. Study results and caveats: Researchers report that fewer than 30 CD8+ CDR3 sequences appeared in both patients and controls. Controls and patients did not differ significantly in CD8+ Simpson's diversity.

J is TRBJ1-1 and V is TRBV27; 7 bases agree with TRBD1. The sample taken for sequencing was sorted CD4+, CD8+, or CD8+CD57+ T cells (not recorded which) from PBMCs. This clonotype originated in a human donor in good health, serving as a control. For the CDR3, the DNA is TGTGCCAGCAAAGCAGGGGGTAGCACTGAAGCTTTCTTT. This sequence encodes CASKAGGSTEAFF.